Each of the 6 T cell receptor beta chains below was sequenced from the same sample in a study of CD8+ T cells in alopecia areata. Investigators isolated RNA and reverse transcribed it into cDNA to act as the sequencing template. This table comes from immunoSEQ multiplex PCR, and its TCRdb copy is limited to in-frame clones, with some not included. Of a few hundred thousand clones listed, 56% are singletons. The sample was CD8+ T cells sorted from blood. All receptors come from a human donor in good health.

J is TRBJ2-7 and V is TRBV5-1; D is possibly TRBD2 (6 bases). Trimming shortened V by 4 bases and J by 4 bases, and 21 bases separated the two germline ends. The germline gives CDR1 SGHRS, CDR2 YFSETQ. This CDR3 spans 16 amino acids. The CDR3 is CASSPPGRDGQYEQYF. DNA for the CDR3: TGCGCCAGCAGCCCGCCCGGGCGGGACGGCCAATACGAGCAGTACTTC.

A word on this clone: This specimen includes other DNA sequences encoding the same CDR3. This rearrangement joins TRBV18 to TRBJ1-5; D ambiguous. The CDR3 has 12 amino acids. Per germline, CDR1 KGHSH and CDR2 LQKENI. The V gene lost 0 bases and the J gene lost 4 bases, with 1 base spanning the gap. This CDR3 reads CASSPPNQPQHF. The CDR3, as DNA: TGTGCCAGCTCACCACCAAATCAGCCCCAGCATTTT.

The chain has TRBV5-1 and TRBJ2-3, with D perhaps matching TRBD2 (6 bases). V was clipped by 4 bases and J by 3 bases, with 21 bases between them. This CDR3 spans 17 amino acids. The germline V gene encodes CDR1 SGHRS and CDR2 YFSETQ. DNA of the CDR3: TGCGCCAGCAGCGAAGCCACTAGCTTGGTGGTTACAGATACGCAGTATTTT. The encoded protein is CASSEATSLVVTDTQYF. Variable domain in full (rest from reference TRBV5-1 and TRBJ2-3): KAGVTQTPRYLIKTRGQQVTLSCSPISGHRSVSWYQQTPGQGLQFLFEYFSETQRNKGNFPGRFSGRQFSNSRSEMNVSTLELGDSALYLCASSEATSLVVTDTQYFGPGTRLTVL.

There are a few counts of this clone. CDR3: CASSYLQEDEKLFF. The DNA for the CDR3 is TGTGCCAGCAGTTACTTACAGGAAGATGAAAAACTGTTTTTT. The chain links TRBV6-5 to TRBJ1-4, with a weak D call TRBD1 (5 bases). The CDR3 extends over 14 amino acids. Deletions cut 1 base from V and 6 bases from J, with 9 bases between. Germline-derived CDR1 and CDR2 are MNHEY and SVGAGI.

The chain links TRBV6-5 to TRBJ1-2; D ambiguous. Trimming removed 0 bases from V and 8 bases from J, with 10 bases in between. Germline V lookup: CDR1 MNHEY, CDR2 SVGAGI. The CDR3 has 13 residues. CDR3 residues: CASSYSSPDGYTF. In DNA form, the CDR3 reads TGTGCCAGCAGTTACTCGAGTCCTGACGGCTACACCTTC.

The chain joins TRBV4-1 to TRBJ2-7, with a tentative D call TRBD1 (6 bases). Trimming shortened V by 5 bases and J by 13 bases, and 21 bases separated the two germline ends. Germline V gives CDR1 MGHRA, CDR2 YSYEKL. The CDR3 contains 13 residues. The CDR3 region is CASSFLSQGTIYF. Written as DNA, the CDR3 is TGCGCCAGCAGCTTTCTTTCACAGGGAACGATCTACTTC.